This entry lists 26 T cell receptor beta chains sequenced from one sample in a study of blood T cell repertoires in COVID-19. The assay was immunoSEQ multiplex PCR, and TCRdb's table has in-frame clones only and misses some. The data contain 250,000 to 350,000 clones, 92% of them singletons. Sequences were obtained from PBMCs or T cells enriched from blood (not recorded which). The receptors were sampled from a woman in her 30s who had recovered from COVID-19.

The gene calls are TRBV9 and TRBJ1-2; perhaps TRBD1 as D (5 bases). Germline assignment: CDR1 SGDLS and CDR2 YYNGEE. Trimming took 4 bases from V and 2 from J, leaving 15 bases between them. This CDR3 is 15 amino acids long. Here the CDR3 DNA reads TGTGCCAGCAGCCCGCATGTGGGGCAAAACTATGGCTACACCTTC. It specifies CASSPHVGQNYGYTF.

The chain combines TRBV4-3 with TRBJ2-2; 7 nucleotides match TRBD1. Germline V gene lookup returns CDR1 LGHNA and CDR2 YSLEER. This CDR3 is built from 14 residues. V was clipped by 2 bases and J by 10 bases; unmatched bases: 7. DNA of the CDR3: TGCGCCAGCAGCCAACCTGACAGGGCCGCGGAGCTGTTTTTT. It yields the protein CASSQPDRAAELFF.

The gene calls are TRBV5-1 and TRBJ2-3; no firm D call. This CDR3 is 14 amino acids long. Germline V gene sequence: CDR1 SGHRS, CDR2 YFSETQ. V lost 0 bases to trimming and J lost 4 bases, with 9 bases between them. The chain's CDR3 is CASSLVGAADTQYF. Here the CDR3 DNA reads TGCGCCAGCAGCTTGGTCGGAGCAGCAGATACGCAGTATTTT.

The chain employs TRBV5-4 and TRBJ2-2; no definite D call. Germline CDR1 reads SGHNT; CDR2 reads YYREEE (reference sequence). The CDR3 covers 14 residues. Trimming took 4 bases from V and 7 from J, leaving 14 bases between them. The CDR3 spells CASSMRTERGELFF. The DNA of the CDR3 is TGTGCCAGCAGCATGCGCACAGAACGCGGGGAGCTGTTTTTT.

The J gene is TRBJ2-1, the V gene TRBV5-1, with TRBD2 as a possible D gene (7 bases). CDR1 is SGHRS and CDR2 is YFSETQ in the germline V gene. The CDR3 extends over 15 amino acids. The ends were cut back, 0 bases at V and 5 bases at J, with 12 bases in the middle. The CDR3 region is CASSLGGGQNNEQFF. CDR3 DNA: TGCGCCAGCAGCTTGGGCGGGGGCCAAAACAATGAGCAGTTCTTC.

V is TRBV14 and J is TRBJ1-3; possibly TRBD1 for D (6 bases). Trimming shortened V by 2 bases and J by 2 bases, and 22 bases separated the two germline ends. Germline V gene lookup returns CDR1 SGHDN and CDR2 FVKESK. The CDR3 length is 19 residues. The CDR3 DNA follows: TGTGCCAGCAGCCAAAACCACAGGGCAGCCGATGAGGCTGGAAACACCATATATTTT. Its translation: CASSQNHRAADEAGNTIYF.

The gene calls are TRBV7-9 and TRBJ2-1, with a weak D call TRBD2 (7 bases). The CDR3 extends over 15 amino acids. V lost 10 bases and J lost 4, with 20 bases in between. Looked up from germline, CDR1 is SEHNR and CDR2 is FQNEAQ (reference sequence). CDR3 in amino acids: CATRGLADRYNEQFF. As DNA, the CDR3 is TGTGCCACCCGGGGGCTAGCGGACCGGTACAATGAGCAGTTCTTC.

The V and J genes are TRBV11-1 and TRBJ2-3; D not certain. This CDR3 has 15 amino acids. In germline, CDR1 is SGHAT, CDR2 FQDESV (reference sequence). Trimming pared 2 bases from V and 0 bases from J, leaving 9 bases between. The DNA of the CDR3 is TGTGCCAGCAGCTTACTGTCTACTAGCACAGATACGCAGTATTTT. Translating gives CASSLLSTSTDTQYF.

The CDR3 DNA reads TGTGCCTGGAACTTAGCCGGGACTACCACCGGGGAGCTGTTTTTT. It translates to CAWNLAGTTTGELFF. The chain joins TRBV30 to TRBJ2-2, with 7 bases fitting TRBD2. With 4 bases clipped from V and 4 bases from J, the junction kept 9 bases outside the gene matches. This CDR3 has 15 amino acids. In germline, CDR1 is GTSNPN, CDR2 SVGIG (reference sequence).

The chain combines TRBV6-5 with TRBJ2-1; D is undetermined. Germline values: CDR1 MNHEY, CDR2 SVGAGI. This CDR3 is built from 14 residues. Trimming shortened V by 7 bases and J by 1 base, and 11 bases separated the two germline ends. The CDR3 spells CASIGLTSYNEQFF. Here the CDR3 DNA reads TGTGCCAGCATTGGGCTAACGTCCTACAATGAGCAGTTCTTC.

The chain links TRBV7-9 to TRBJ1-2; TRBD1 matches 10 bases. This CDR3 has 13 residues. J gave up 8 bases and V 7 bases, and 7 bases lay outside the gene matches. In germline, CDR1 is SEHNR, CDR2 FQNEAQ (reference sequence). CDR3 sequence (DNA): TGTGCCAGCATCCCGACAGGGGGCAGGGGCTACACCTTC. It yields the protein CASIPTGGRGYTF.

J is TRBJ1-1 and V is TRBV18; D unresolved. Germline lookup yields CDR1 KGHSH and CDR2 LQKENI. The germline V and J ends were trimmed by 2 bases and 2 bases, with 3 bases remaining between them. CDR3 size: 12 residues. CDR3: CASSPSNTEAFF. The CDR3, as DNA: TGTGCCAGCTCACCATCTAACACTGAAGCTTTCTTT.

The chain links TRBV27 to TRBJ2-6; TRBD1 might be the D (6 bases). Deletions cut 3 bases from V and 0 bases from J, with 9 bases between. Germline loops: CDR1 MNHEY, CDR2 SMNVEV (reference sequence). CDR3 size: 16 residues. The CDR3 loop reads CASSFVQGSGANVLTF. The CDR3 bases are TGTGCCAGCAGTTTCGTACAGGGCTCTGGGGCCAACGTCCTGACTTTC.

V usage is TRBV2 and J usage is TRBJ2-6; the D is unclear. Trimming took 6 bases from V and 0 from J, leaving 6 bases between them. This CDR3 has 14 amino acids. Germline CDR1 and CDR2: SNHLY and FYNNEI. This CDR3 reads CASRRLSGANVLTF. The CDR3 region has the DNA TGTGCCAGCAGGCGACTCTCTGGGGCCAACGTCCTGACTTTC.

The chain has TRBV5-1 and TRBJ1-1, with 9 bases fitting TRBD1. J lost 3 bases, V lost 4 bases, and 7 bases had no gene match. Germline loops: CDR1 SGHRS, CDR2 YFSETQ. The CDR3 length is 15 residues. Here the CDR3 reads CASSQGGTGYTEAFF. For the CDR3, the DNA is TGCGCCAGCAGCCAGGGTGGGACAGGGTACACTGAAGCTTTCTTT.

The J gene is TRBJ1-1, the V gene TRBV28, with 8 bases lining up with TRBD1. Germline assignment: CDR1 MDHEN and CDR2 SYDVKM. The CDR3 runs 15 residues. The ends lost 5 bases at V and 4 bases at J; junction bases unmatched: 9. The CDR3 loop reads CASSPGGQGSTEAFF. The CDR3 DNA sequence: TGTGCCAGCAGTCCCGGCGGACAGGGAAGCACTGAAGCTTTCTTT. Full variable domain (missing parts from reference TRBV28 and TRBJ1-1): DVKVTQSSRYLVKRTGEKVFLECVQDMDHENMFWYRQDPGLGLRLIYFSYDVKMKEKGDIPEGYSVSREKKERFSLILESASTNQTSMYLCASSPGGQGSTEAFFGQGTRLTVV.

V is TRBV21-1 and J is TRBJ1-1; the table's D call of TRBD1 was not tested on the DNA. TRBV21-1 is a pseudogene. The CDR3 spans 15 residues. In DNA form, the CDR3 reads TGTGCCAGCAGCAAATGGGGACAGGGAGTCACTGAAGCTTTCTTT. The encoded protein is CASSKWGQGVTEAFF.

The genes are TRBV12-3 or TRBV12-4 and TRBJ1-1; D call uncertain. This CDR3 contains 13 residues. Trimming removed 3 bases from V and 0 bases from J, with 5 bases in between. The CDR3 region is CASSFNMNTEAFF. In nucleotides, the CDR3 is TGTGCCAGCAGTTTTAATATGAACACTGAAGCTTTCTTT.

The genes are TRBV27 and TRBJ1-2; D gene ambiguous. This CDR3 is 13 amino acids long. The germline V and J ends were trimmed by 5 bases and 5 bases, with 12 bases remaining between them. CDR1 is MNHEY, CDR2 SMNVEV, per germline (reference sequence). The CDR3 loop is CASSPAGRYGYTF. In DNA form, the CDR3 reads TGTGCCAGCAGTCCGGCGGGAAGGTATGGCTACACCTTC.

This chain joins TRBV7-2 and TRBJ2-5; 8 bases match TRBD1. Germline V CDR1 and CDR2: SGHTA, FQGNSA. With 6 bases clipped from V and 4 bases from J, the junction kept 7 bases outside the gene matches. The CDR3 is 14 residues long. The chain's CDR3 is CASSYGQGGETQYF. DNA of the CDR3: TGTGCCAGCAGTTACGGACAGGGTGGAGAGACCCAGTACTTC.

V is TRBV29-1 and J is TRBJ1-1; D remains unclear. This CDR3 has 13 residues. Trimming pared 4 bases from V and 5 bases from J, leaving 14 bases between. CDR1 is SQVTM and CDR2 is ANQGSEA in the germline V gene. DNA of the CDR3: TGCAGCGTTGCCAACCTTAGAGGGACTGAAGCTTTCTTT. Its translation: CSVANLRGTEAFF.

This rearrangement joins TRBV28 to TRBJ2-7; 8 bases agree with TRBD1. CDR1 and CDR2 (germline): MDHEN, SYDVKM. This CDR3 is 14 amino acids long. J lost 2 bases, V lost 5 bases, and 5 bases had no gene match. In nucleotides, the CDR3 is TGTGCCAGCAGTGACGGGACAGGTACCTACGAGCAGTACTTC. Translating it yields CASSDGTGTYEQYF.

This chain joins TRBV4-1 and TRBJ2-7; 8 nucleotides align to TRBD1. From germline, CDR1 is MGHRA and CDR2 YSYEKL. V lost 5 bases, J lost 6 bases, and 12 bases stayed unmatched. The CDR3 length is 15 residues. The CDR3 loop reads CASSTAGTGPPEQYF. The DNA of the CDR3 is TGCGCCAGCAGCACCGCCGGGACAGGTCCTCCCGAGCAGTACTTC.

This clone was observed a single time. V is TRBV5-8 and J is TRBJ2-3; the match to TRBD1 covers 9 bases. After removal of 4 bases from V and 3 bases from J, the junction contained 12 bases not matched to a gene. The CDR3 runs 17 residues. CDR1 is SGHTS, CDR2 YDEGEE, per germline. The CDR3 DNA reads as TGTGCCAGCAGCGCCGGGACAGGGATGCTGACAACAGATACGCAGTATTTT. This gives the protein CASSAGTGMLTTDTQYF.

V usage is TRBV28 and J usage is TRBJ2-3; 9 nucleotides line up with TRBD2. Germline V lookup: CDR1 MDHEN, CDR2 SYDVKM. With 5 bases clipped from V and 4 bases from J, the junction kept 7 bases outside the gene matches. This CDR3 comprises 15 residues. This chain's CDR3 is CASSGTSLDPDTQYF. CDR3 bases: TGTGCCAGCAGTGGGACTAGCTTAGACCCAGATACGCAGTATTTT. Using reference TRBV28 and TRBJ2-3 for the parts outside the CDR3, the full variable domain is DVKVTQSSRYLVKRTGEKVFLECVQDMDHENMFWYRQDPGLGLRLIYFSYDVKMKEKGDIPEGYSVSREKKERFSLILESASTNQTSMYLCASSGTSLDPDTQYFGPGTRLTVL.

The gene calls are TRBV6-4 and TRBJ1-5, with 7 bases lining up with TRBD1. The CDR3 sequence is 14 residues long. Germline CDR1 is MRHNA and CDR2 is SNTAGT. The J segment lost 5 bases and the V segment lost 6 bases, leaving 7 bases of the junction unmatched. This CDR3 reads CASRDRQGDQPQHF. CDR3 nucleotides: TGTGCCAGCAGGGATAGACAGGGAGATCAGCCCCAGCATTTT.